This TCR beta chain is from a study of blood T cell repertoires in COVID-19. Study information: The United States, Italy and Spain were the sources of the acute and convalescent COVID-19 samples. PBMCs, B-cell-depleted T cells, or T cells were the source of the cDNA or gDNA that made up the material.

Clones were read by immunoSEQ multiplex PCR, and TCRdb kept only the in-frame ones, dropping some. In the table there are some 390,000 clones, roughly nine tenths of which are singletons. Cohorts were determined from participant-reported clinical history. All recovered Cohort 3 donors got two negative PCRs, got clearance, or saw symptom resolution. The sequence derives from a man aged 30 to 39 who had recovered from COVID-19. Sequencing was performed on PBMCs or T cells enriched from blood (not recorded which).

CDR3 protein: CASRRGQGGDTQYF. The CDR3 coding sequence is TGCGCCAGCAGAAGGGGACAGGGAGGAGATACGCAGTATTTT. This sequence joins TRBV10-1 and TRBJ2-3; 9 bases line up with TRBD1. From germline, CDR1 is WNHNN and CDR2 SYGVQD (reference sequence). CDR3 size: 14 residues. V shed 6 bases, J shed 5 bases, and the junction held 6 bases outside the gene matches.